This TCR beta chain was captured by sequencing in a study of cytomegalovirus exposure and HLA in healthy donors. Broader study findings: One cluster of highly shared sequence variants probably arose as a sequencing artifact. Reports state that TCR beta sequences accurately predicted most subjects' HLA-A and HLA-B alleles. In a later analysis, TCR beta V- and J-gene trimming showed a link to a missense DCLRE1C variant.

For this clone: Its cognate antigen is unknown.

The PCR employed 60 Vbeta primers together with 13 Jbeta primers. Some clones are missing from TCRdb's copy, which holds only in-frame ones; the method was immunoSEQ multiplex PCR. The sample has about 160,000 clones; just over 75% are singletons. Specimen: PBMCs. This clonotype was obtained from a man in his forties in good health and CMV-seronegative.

CDR3 coding DNA: TGTGCCAGCAGTAGACGGACAGGGGCGATGCACACTGAAGCTTTCTTT. Translating it yields CASSRRTGAMHTEAFF. The chain uses TRBV9 and TRBJ1-1; 9 bases agree with TRBD1. This CDR3 spans 16 amino acids. The germline V gene has CDR1 SGDLS and CDR2 YYNGEE. J was trimmed by 3 bases and V by 5 bases; bases with no gene match: 11.